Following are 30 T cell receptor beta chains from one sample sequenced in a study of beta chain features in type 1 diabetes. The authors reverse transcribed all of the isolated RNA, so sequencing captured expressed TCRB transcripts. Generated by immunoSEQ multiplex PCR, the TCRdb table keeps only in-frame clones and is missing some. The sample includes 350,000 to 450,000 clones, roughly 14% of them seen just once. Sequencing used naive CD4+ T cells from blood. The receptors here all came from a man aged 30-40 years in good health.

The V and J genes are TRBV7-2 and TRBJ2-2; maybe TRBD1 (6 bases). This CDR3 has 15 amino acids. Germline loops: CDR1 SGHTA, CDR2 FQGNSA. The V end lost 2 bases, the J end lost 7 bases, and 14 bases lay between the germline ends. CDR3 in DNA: TGTGCCAGCAGCTTATCGCCAGGGGTGGTCGGGGAGCTGTTTTTT. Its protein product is CASSLSPGVVGELFF.

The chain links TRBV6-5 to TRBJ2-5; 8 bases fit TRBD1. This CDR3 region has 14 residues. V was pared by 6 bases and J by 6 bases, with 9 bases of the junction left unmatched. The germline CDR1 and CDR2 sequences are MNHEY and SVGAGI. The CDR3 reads CASRTDRVIQTQYF. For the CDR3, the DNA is TGTGCCAGCAGGACGGACAGGGTCATCCAGACCCAGTACTTC.

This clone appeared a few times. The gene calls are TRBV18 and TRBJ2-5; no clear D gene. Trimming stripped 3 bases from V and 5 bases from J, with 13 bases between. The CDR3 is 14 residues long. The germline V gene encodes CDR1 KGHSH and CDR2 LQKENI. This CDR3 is CASSPGKELETQYF. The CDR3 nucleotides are TGTGCCAGCTCACCGGGCAAGGAGTTGGAGACCCAGTACTTC.

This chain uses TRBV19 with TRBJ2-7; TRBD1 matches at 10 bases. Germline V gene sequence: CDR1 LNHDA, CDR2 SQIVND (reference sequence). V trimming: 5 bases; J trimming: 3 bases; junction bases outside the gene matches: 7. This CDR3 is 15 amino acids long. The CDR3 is CASSRDRGTLYEQYF. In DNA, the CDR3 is TGTGCCAGTAGTCGGGACAGGGGTACTCTCTACGAGCAGTACTTC.

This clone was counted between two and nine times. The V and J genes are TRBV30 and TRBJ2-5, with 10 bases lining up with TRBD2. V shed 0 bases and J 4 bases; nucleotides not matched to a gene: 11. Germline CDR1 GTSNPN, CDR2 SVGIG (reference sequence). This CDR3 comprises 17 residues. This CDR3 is CAWSVSRTSGGGETQYF. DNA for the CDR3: TGTGCCTGGAGTGTAAGTCGGACTAGCGGAGGCGGAGAGACCCAGTACTTC.

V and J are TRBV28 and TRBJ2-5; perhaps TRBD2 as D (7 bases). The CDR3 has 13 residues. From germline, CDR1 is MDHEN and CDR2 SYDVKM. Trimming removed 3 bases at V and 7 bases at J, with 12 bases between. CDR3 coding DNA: TGTGCCAGCAGTTTCGGGGGGCGAGGGACCCAGTACTTC. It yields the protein CASSFGGRGTQYF. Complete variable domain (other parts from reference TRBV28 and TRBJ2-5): DVKVTQSSRYLVKRTGEKVFLECVQDMDHENMFWYRQDPGLGLRLIYFSYDVKMKEKGDIPEGYSVSREKKERFSLILESASTNQTSMYLCASSFGGRGTQYFGPGTRLLVL.

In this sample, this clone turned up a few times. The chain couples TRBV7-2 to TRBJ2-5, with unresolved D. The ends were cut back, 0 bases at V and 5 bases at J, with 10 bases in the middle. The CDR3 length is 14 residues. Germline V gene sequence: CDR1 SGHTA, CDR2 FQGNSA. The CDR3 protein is CASSLAVLRETQYF. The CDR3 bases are TGTGCCAGCAGCTTAGCGGTGCTACGGGAGACCCAGTACTTC.

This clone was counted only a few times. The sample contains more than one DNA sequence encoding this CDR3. CDR3 bases: TGCAGCGTAGTTACAGGGGCCTACGAGCAGTACTTC. This gives the protein CSVVTGAYEQYF. This chain joins TRBV29-1 and TRBJ2-7; 7 nucleotides line up with TRBD1. Per germline, CDR1 SQVTM and CDR2 ANQGSEA. The trim removed 6 bases at V and 2 bases at J, leaving 4 bases unmatched. The length of the CDR3 is 12 residues.

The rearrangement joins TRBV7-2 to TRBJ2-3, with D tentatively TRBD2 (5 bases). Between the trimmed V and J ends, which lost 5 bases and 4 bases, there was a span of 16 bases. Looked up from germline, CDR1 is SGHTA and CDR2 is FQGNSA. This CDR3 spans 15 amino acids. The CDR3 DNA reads TGTGCCAGCAGCGCCGCGGGCCCTCTCCCAGATACGCAGTATTTT. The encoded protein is CASSAAGPLPDTQYF.

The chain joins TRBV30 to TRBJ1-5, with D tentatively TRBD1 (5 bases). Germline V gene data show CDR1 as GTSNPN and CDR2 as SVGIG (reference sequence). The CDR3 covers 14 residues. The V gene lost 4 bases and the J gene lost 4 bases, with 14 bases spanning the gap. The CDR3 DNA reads TGTGCCTGGAATCAGGGCGCACTGAATCAGCCCCAGCATTTT. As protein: CAWNQGALNQPQHF.

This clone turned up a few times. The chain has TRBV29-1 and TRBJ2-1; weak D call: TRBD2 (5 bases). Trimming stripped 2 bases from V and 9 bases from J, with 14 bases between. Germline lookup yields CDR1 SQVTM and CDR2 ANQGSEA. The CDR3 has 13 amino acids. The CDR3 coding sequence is TGCAGCGTTGAACCGGGTGTGGGGAGTGAGCAGTTCTTC. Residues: CSVEPGVGSEQFF.

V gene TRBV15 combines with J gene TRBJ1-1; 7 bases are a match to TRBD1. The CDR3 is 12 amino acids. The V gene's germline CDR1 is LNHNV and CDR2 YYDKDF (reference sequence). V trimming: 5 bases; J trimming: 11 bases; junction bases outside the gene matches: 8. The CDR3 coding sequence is TGTGCCACCAGCCAAATGGGACAGAGGGCTTTCTTT. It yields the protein CATSQMGQRAFF.

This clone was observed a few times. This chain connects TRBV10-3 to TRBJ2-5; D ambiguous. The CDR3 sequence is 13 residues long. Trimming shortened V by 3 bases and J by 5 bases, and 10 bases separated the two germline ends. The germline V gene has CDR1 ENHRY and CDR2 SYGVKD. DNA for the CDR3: TGTGCCATCAGTGACGCCTCAATGGAGACCCAGTACTTC. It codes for CAISDASMETQYF.

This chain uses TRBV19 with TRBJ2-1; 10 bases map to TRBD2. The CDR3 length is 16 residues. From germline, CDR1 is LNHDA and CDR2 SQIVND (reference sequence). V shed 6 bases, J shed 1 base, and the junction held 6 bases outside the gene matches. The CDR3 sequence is CASREDSGGSYNEQFF. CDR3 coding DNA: TGTGCCAGTAGGGAGGATAGCGGGGGGTCCTACAATGAGCAGTTCTTC. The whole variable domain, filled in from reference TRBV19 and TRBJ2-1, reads DGGITQSPKYLFRKEGQNVTLSCEQNLNHDAMYWYRQDPGQGLRLIYYSQIVNDFQKGDIAEGYSVSREKKESFPLTVTSAQKNPTAFYLCASREDSGGSYNEQFFGPGTRLTVL.

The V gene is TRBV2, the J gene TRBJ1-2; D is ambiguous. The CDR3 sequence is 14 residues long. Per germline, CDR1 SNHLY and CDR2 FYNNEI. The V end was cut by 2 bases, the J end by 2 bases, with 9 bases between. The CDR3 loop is CASSEQAKNYGYTF. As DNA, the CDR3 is TGTGCCAGCAGTGAACAGGCAAAAAACTATGGCTACACCTTC.

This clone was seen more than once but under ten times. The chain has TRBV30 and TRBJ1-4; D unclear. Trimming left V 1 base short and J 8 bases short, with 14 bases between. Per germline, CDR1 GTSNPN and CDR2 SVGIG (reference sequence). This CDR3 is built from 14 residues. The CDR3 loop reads CAWSGLPGKEKLFF. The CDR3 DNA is TGTGCCTGGAGTGGGCTCCCGGGGAAGGAAAAACTGTTTTTT. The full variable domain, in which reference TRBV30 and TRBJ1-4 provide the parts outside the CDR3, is SQTIHQWPATLVQPVGSPLSLECTVEGTSNPNLYWYRQAAGRGLQLLFYSVGIGQISSEVPQNLSASRPQDRQFILSSKKLLLSDSGFYLCAWSGLPGKEKLFFGSGTQLSVL.

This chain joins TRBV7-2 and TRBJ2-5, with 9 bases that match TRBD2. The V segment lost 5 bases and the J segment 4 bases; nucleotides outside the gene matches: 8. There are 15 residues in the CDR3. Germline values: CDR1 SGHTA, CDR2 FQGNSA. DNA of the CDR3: TGTGCCAGCAGCGGAACTAGCGGGCCGACAGAGACCCAGTACTTC. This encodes CASSGTSGPTETQYF.

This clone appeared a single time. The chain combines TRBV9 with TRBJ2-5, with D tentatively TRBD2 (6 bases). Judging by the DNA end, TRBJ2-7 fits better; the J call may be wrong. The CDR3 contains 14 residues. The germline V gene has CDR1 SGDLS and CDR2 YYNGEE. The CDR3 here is CASSVGRTTYEQYF. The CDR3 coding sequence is TGTGCCAGCAGCGTAGGTAGGACTACCTACGAGCAGTACTTC.

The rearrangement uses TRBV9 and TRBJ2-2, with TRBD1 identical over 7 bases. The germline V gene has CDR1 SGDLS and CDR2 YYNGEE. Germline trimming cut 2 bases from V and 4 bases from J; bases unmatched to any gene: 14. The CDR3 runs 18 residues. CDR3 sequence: CASSVGQLPRLGTGELFF. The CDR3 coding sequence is TGTGCCAGCAGCGTGGGACAGTTACCCCGGCTCGGCACCGGGGAGCTGTTTTTT.

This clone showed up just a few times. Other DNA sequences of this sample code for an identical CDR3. The CDR3 DNA sequence: TGTGCTAGTGGTTTGATCGAACCCACGGAAGGGACCCAGTACTTC. Translated: CASGLIEPTEGTQYF. The gene calls are TRBV12-5 and TRBJ2-5; D remains unclear. Trimming stripped 2 bases from V and 7 bases from J, with 17 bases between. Germline CDR1 is LGHNT and CDR2 is FRNRAP. This CDR3 is built from 15 residues.

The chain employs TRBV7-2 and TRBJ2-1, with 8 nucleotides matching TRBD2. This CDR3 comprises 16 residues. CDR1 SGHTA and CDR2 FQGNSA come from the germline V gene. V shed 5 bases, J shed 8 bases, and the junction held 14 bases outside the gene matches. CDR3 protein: CASSLRKAGVAHEQFF. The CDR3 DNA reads TGTGCCAGCAGCCTCCGTAAAGCGGGAGTAGCCCATGAGCAGTTCTTC.

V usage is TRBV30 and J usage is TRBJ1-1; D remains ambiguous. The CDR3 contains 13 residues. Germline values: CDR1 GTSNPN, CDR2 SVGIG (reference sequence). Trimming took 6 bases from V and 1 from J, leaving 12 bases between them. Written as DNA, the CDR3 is TGTGCCTGTTCTTTTGAGGGGAACACTGAAGCTTTCTTT. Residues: CACSFEGNTEAFF.

For the CDR3, the DNA is TGTGCCAGCAGCAACCCGACAGGCCTTCAGTTCTTC. Its protein product is CASSNPTGLQFF. The chain has TRBV5-6 and TRBJ2-1; weak D call: TRBD1 (6 bases). The CDR3 extends over 12 amino acids. CDR1 is SGHDT and CDR2 is YYEEEE in the germline V gene. The ends were cut back, 4 bases at V and 13 bases at J, with 15 bases in the middle.

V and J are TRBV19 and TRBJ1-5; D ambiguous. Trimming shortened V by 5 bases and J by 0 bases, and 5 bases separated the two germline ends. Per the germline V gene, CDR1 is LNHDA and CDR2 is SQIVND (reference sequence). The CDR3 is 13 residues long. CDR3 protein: CASSPNSNQPQHF. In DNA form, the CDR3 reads TGTGCCAGTAGTCCAAATAGCAATCAGCCCCAGCATTTT. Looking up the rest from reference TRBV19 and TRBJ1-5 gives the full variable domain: DGGITQSPKYLFRKEGQNVTLSCEQNLNHDAMYWYRQDPGQGLRLIYYSQIVNDFQKGDIAEGYSVSREKKESFPLTVTSAQKNPTAFYLCASSPNSNQPQHFGDGTRLSIL.

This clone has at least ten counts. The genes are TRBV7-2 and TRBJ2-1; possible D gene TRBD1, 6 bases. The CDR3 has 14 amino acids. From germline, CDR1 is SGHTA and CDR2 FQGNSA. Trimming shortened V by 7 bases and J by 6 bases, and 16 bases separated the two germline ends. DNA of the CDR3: TGTGCCAGCACAGCCCGGACAGAGGGCAATGAGCAGTTCTTC. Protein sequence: CASTARTEGNEQFF.

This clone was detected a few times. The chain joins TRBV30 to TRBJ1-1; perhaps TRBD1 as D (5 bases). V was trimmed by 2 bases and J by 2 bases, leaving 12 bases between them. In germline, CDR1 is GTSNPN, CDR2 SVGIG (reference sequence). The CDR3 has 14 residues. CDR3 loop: CAWSTTAFNTEAFF. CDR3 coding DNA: TGTGCCTGGAGTACGACAGCATTTAACACTGAAGCTTTCTTT.

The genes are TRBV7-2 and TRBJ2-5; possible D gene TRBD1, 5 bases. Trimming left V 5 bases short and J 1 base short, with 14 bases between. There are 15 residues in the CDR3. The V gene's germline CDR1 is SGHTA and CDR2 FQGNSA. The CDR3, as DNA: TGTGCCAGCAGCCCCCAAAGGGGTGGCCAAGAGACCCAGTACTTC. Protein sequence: CASSPQRGGQETQYF.

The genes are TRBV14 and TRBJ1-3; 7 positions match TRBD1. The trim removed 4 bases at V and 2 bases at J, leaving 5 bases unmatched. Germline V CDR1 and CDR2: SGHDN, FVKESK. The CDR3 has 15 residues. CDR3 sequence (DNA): TGTGCCAGCAGCCCCCTCAGGGGGACTGGAAACACCATATATTTT. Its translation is CASSPLRGTGNTIYF.

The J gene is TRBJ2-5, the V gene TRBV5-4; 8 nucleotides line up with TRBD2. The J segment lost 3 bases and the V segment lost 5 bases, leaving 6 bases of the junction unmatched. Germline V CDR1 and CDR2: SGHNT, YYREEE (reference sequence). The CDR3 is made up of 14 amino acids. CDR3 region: CASRRELAEETQYF. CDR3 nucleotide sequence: TGTGCCAGCAGGCGCGAACTAGCGGAAGAGACCCAGTACTTC.

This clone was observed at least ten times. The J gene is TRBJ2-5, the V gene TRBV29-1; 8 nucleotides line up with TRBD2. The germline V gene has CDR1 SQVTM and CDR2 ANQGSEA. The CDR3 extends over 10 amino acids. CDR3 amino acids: CAGGEETQYF. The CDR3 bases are TGCGCGGGGGGCGAGGAGACCCAGTACTTC.